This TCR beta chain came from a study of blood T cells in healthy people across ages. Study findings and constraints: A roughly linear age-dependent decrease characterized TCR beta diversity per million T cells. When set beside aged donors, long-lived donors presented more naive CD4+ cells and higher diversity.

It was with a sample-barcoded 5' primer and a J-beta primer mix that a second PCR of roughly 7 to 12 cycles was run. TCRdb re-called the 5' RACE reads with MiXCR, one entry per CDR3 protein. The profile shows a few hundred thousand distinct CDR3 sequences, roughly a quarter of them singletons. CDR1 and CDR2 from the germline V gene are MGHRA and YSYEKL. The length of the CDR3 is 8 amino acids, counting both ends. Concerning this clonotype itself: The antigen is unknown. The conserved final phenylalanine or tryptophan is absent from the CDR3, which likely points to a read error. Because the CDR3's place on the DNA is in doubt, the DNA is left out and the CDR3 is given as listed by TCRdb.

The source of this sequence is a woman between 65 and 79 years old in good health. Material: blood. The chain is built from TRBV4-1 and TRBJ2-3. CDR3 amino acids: CASSQDQD.